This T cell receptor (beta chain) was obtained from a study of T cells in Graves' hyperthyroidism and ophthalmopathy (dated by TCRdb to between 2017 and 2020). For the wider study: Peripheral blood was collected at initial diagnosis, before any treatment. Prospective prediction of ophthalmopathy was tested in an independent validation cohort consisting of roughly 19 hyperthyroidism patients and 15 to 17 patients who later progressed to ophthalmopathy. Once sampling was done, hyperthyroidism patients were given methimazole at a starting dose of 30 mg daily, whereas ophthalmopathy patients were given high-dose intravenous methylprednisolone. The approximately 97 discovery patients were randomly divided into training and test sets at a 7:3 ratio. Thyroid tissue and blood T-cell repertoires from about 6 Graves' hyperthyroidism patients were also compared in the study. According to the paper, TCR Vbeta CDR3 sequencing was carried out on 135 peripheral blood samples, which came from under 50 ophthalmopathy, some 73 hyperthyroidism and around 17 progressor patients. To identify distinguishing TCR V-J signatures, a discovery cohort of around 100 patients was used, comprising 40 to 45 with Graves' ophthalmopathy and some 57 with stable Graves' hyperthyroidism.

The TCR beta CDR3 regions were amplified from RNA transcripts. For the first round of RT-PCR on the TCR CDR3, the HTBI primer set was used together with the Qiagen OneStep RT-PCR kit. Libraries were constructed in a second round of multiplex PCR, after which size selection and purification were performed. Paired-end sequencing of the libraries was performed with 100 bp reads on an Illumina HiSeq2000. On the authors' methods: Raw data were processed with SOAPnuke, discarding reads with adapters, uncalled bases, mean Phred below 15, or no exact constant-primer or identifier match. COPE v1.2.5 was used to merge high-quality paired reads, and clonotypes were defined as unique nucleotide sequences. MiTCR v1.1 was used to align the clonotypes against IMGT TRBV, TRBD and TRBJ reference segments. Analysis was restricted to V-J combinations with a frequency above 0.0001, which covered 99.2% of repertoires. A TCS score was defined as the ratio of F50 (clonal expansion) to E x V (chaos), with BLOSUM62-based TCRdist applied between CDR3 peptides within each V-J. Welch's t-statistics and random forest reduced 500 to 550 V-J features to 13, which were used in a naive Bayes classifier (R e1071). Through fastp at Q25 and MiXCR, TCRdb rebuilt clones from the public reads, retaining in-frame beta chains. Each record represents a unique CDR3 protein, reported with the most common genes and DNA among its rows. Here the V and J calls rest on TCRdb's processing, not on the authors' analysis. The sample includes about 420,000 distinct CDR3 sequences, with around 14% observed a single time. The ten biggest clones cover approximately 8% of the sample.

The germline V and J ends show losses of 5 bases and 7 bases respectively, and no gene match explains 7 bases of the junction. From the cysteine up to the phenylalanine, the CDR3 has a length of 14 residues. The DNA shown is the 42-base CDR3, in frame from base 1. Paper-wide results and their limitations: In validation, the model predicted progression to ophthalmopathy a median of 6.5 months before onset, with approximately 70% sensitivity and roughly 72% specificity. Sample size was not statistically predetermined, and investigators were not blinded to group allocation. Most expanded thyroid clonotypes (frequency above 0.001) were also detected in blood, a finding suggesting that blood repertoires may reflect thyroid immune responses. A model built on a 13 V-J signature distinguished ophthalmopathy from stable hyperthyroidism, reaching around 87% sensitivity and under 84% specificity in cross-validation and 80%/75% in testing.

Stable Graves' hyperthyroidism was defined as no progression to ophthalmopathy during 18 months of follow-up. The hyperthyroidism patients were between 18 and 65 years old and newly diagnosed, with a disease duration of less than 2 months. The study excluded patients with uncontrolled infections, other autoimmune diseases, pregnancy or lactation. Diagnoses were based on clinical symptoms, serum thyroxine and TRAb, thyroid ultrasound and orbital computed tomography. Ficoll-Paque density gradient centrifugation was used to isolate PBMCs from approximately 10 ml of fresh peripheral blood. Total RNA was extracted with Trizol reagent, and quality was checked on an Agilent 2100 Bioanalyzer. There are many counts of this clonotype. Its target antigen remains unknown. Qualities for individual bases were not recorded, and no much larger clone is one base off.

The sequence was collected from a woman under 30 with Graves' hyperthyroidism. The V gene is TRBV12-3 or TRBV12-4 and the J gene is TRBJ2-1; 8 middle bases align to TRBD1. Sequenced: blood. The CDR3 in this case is CASSVDRGRNEQFF. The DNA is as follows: TGTGCCAGCAGTGTTGACAGGGGTAGGAATGAGCAGTTCTTC.